These 4 T cell receptor beta chains share one sample of origin, sequenced in a study of blood T cell repertoires in COVID-19. The method was immunoSEQ multiplex PCR; TCRdb's version includes in-frame clones alone and lacks a portion of them. The table includes under 300,000 clones, more than 75% detected once. Sequencing used peripheral blood. These receptors all stem from a man of 80 years or more with acute or convalescent COVID-19.

The rearrangement links TRBV28 to TRBJ1-2; D is uncertain. CDR1 is MDHEN and CDR2 is SYDVKM in the germline V gene. The CDR3 has 13 amino acids. V lost 5 bases and J lost 2, with 9 bases in between. CDR3 residues: CASSLQLNYGYTF. CDR3 sequence (DNA): TGTGCCAGCAGTCTCCAGTTAAACTATGGCTACACCTTC.

This sequence joins TRBV7-9 and TRBJ2-5; the match to TRBD2 covers 9 bases. Germline loops: CDR1 SEHNR, CDR2 FQNEAQ (reference sequence). This CDR3 is built from 13 residues. V dropped 4 bases and J dropped 4; count of bases not matched to a gene: 1. DNA for the CDR3: TGTGCCAGCAGCTCAGCGGGAGGAGAGACCCAGTACTTC. Its translation is CASSSAGGETQYF.

V and J are TRBV14 and TRBJ2-2, with D maybe TRBD2 (6 bases). Germline CDR1 is SGHDN and CDR2 is FVKESK. The CDR3 runs 14 residues. Trimming stripped 0 bases from V and 6 bases from J, with 8 bases between. DNA of the CDR3: TGTGCCAGCAGCCAAGAGTGGAGGGCCGGGGAGCTGTTTTTT. It specifies CASSQEWRAGELFF. Full variable domain (missing parts from reference TRBV14 and TRBJ2-2): EAGVTQFPSHSVIEKGQTVTLRCDPISGHDNLYWYRRVMGKEIKFLLHFVKESKQDESGMPNNRFLAERTGGTYSTLKVQPAELEDSGVYFCASSQEWRAGELFFGEGSRLTVL.

V usage is TRBV2 and J usage is TRBJ2-2, with D tentatively TRBD1 (5 bases). V lost 8 bases to trimming and J lost 5 bases, with 21 bases between them. Looked up from germline, CDR1 is SNHLY and CDR2 is FYNNEI. The CDR3 totals 16 residues. CDR3 in DNA: TGTGCCAGCCGTGGCCCAAGGGGCCAAGGGACCGGGGAGCTGTTTTTT. Translating gives CASRGPRGQGTGELFF. Supplemented by reference TRBV2 and TRBJ2-2, the full variable domain reads EPEVTQTPSHQVTQMGQEVILRCVPISNHLYFYWYRQILGQKVEFLVSFYNNEISEKSEIFDDQFSVERPDGSNFTLKIRSTKLEDSAMYFCASRGPRGQGTGELFFGEGSRLTVL.